This TCR beta chain was obtained from a study of T-cell memory formation after mild COVID-19. Across the study: The TCR clusters were mostly specific to one donor. Study observations and caveats: Mainly CM and EM harbored the contracting CD4+ clones; mainly EMRA harbored the CD8+ ones. Nothing showed for sure that second-wave clones peaking on day 37 were SARS-CoV-2 specific.

Amplification by 5'RACE using constant-segment primers produced TCR alpha and TCR beta cDNA libraries that carried sample barcodes and UMIs. Each CDR3 protein is one row after TCRdb ran MiXCR on the 5' RACE reads. The sample consists of more than 300,000 distinct CDR3 sequences, 12% to 15% of them appearing once. A remark on this clonotype: Its antigen is unidentified.

The CDR3 is 12 amino acids. Per germline, CDR1 SQVTM and CDR2 ANQGSEA. Trimming cost V 7 bases and J 1 base, with 9 bases left between them. This TCR derives from a young man who had mild COVID-19 (a few samples of this study predate the infection). Cell type and time point are not known. V usage is TRBV29-1 and J usage is TRBJ2-3; D is perhaps TRBD2 (5 bases). Sequencing used PBMCs or a T cell subset sorted from them (not recorded which). CDR3 bases: TGCAGCGAGGACGGGGGCACAGATACGCAGTATTTT. Translation gives CSEDGGTDTQYF.